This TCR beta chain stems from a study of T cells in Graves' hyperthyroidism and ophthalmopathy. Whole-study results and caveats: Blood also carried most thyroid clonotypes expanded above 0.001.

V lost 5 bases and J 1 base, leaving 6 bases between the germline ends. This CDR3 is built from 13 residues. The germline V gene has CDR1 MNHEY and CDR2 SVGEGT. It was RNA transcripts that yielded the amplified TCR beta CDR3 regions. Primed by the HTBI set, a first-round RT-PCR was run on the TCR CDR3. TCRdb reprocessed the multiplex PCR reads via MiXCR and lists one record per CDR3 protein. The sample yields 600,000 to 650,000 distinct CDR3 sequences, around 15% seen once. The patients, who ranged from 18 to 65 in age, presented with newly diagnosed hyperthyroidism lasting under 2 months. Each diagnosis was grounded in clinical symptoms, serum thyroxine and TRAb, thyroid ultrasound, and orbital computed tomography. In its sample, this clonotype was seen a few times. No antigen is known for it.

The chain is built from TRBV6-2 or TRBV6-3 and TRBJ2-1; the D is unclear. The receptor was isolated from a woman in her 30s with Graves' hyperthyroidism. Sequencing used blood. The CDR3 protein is CASSRASYNEQFF. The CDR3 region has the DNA TGTGCCAGCAGTAGAGCTTCCTACAATGAGCAGTTCTTC.